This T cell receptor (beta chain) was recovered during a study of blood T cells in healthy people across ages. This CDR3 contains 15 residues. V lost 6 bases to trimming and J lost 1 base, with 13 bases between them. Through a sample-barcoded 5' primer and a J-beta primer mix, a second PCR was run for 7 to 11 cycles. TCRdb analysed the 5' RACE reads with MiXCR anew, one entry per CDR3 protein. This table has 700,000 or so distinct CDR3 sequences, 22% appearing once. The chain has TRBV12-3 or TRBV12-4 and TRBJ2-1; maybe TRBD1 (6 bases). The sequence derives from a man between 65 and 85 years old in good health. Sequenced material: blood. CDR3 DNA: TGTGCCAGCAGCGTGCAGGGGTGGTCCTACAATGAGCAGTTCTTC. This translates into CASSVQGWSYNEQFF.